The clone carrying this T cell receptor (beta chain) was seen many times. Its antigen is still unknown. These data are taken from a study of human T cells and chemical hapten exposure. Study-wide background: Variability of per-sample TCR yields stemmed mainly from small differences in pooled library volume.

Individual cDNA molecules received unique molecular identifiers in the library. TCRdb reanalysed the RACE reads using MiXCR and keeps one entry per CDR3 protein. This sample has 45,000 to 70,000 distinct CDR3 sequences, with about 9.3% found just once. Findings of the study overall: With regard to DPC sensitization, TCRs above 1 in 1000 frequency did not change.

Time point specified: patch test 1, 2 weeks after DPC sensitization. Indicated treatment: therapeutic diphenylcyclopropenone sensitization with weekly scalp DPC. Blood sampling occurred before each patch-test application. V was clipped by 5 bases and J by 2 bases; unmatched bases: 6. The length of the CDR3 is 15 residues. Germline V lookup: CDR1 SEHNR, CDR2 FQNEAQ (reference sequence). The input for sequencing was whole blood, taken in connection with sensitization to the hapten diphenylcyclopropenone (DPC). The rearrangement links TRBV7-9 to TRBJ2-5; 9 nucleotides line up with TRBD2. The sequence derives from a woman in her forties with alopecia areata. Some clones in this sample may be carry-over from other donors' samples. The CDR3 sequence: CASSPGLAEQETQYF. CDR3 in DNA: TGTGCCAGCAGCCCGGGACTAGCAGAACAAGAGACCCAGTACTTC.